This TCR beta chain was identified during a study of T cell responses to AZD1222 COVID-19 vaccine. Losses at the gene ends were 6 bases for V and 6 bases for J; bases not matched to a gene: 7. Germline V gene sequence: CDR1 SNHLY, CDR2 FYNNEI. The CDR3 is 13 residues long. Libraries were prepared by immunoSEQ multiplex PCR; TCRdb keeps only in-frame clonotypes and omits some of them. The data show about 100,000 clones, more than 70% seen once. The sample in question was peripheral blood, obtained on day 0 of AZD1222 vaccination. The source of this sequence is an adult in good health. The chain is built from TRBV2 and TRBJ1-1; 7 positions agree with TRBD1. The CDR3 sequence is CASSDREGAEAFF. The CDR3, as DNA: TGTGCCAGCAGCGACAGGGAAGGGGCTGAAGCTTTCTTT.